This T cell receptor beta chain emerged from a study of blood T cell repertoires in COVID-19. In the study overall: Acute and convalescent COVID-19 samples came from the United States, Italy and Spain. PBMCs, B-cell-depleted T cells, or T cells provided the cDNA or gDNA that made up the material.

Using immunoSEQ multiplex PCR, the repertoire was profiled, and TCRdb retains in-frame clones only, with some absent. The sample carries 240,000 or so clones, roughly four fifths recorded once. The CDR3 is 13 amino acids. The germline V and J ends were trimmed by 4 bases and 2 bases, with 10 bases remaining between them. Germline V gene lookup returns CDR1 SGHDT and CDR2 YYEEEE. This TCR was recovered from a woman aged 18-29 years with acute or convalescent COVID-19. Material: peripheral blood. This sequence joins TRBV5-6 and TRBJ2-7; D possibly corresponds to TRBD1 (7 bases). CDR3 DNA sequence: TGTGCCAGCAGCCAGGGGGGCCCCTACGAGCAGTACTTC. Its protein is CASSQGGPYEQYF.